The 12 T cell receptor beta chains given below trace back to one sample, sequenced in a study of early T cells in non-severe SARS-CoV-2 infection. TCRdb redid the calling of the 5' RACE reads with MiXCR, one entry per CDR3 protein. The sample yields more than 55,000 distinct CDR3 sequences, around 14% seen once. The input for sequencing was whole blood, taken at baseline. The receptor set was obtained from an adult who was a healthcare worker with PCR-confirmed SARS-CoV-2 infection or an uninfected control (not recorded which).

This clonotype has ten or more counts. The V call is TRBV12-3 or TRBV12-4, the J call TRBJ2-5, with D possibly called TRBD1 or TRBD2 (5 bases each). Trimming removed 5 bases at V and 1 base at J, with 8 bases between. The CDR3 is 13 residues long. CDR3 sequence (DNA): TGTGCCAGCAGTCCCGGGACCCAAGAGACCCAGTACTTC. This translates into CASSPGTQETQYF.

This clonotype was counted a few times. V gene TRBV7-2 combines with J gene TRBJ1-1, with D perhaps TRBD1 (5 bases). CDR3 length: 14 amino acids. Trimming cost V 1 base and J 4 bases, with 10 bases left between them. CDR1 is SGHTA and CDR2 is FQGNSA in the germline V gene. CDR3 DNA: TGTGCCAGCAGCTTAGAGACAGCAACCACTGAAGCTTTCTTT. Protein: CASSLETATTEAFF. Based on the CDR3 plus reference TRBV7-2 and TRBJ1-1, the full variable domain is GAGVSQSPSNKVTEKGKDVELRCDPISGHTALYWYRQSLGQGLEFLIYFQGNSAPDKSGLPSDRFSAERTGGSVSTLTIQRTQQEDSAVYLCASSLETATTEAFFGQGTRLTVV.

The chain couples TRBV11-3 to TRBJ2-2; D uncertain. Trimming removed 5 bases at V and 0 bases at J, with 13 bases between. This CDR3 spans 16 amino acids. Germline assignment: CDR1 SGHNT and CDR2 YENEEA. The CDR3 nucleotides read TGTGCCAGCAGCCAAGAGACATACCCGAACACCGGGGAGCTGTTTTTT. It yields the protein CASSQETYPNTGELFF.

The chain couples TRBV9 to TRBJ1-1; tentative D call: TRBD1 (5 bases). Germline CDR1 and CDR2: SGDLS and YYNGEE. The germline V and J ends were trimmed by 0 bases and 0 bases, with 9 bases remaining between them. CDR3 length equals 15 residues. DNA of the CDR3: TGTGCCAGCAGCGTAGGTGGGGGGTTGAACACTGAAGCTTTCTTT. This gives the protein CASSVGGGLNTEAFF.

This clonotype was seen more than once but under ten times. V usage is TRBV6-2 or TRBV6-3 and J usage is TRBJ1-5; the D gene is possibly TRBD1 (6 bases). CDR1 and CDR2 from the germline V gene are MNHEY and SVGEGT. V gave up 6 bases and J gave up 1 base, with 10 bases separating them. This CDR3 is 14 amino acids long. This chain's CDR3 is CASREGGSNQPQHF. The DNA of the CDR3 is TGTGCCAGCAGGGAGGGGGGGAGCAATCAGCCCCAGCATTTT.

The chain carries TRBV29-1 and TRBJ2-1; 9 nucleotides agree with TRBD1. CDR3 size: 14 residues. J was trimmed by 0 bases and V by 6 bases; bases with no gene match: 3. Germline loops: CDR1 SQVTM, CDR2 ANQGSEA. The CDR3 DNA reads TGCAGCGTCGGGGACAGGGCCTCCTACAATGAGCAGTTCTTC. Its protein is CSVGDRASYNEQFF.

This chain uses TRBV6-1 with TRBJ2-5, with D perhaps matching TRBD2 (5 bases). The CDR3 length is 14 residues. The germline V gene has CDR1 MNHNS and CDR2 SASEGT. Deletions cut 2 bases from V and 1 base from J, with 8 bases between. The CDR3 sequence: CASSELGSQETQYF. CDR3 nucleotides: TGTGCCAGCAGTGAACTTGGGAGCCAAGAGACCCAGTACTTC.

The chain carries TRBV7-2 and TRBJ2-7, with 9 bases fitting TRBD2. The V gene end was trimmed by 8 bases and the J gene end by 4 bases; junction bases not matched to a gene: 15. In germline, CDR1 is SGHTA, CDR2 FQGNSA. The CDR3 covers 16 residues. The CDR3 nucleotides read TGTGCCAGCTCTGGGGGCGTGGGACTAGCTGTGTACGAGCAGTACTTC. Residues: CASSGGVGLAVYEQYF.

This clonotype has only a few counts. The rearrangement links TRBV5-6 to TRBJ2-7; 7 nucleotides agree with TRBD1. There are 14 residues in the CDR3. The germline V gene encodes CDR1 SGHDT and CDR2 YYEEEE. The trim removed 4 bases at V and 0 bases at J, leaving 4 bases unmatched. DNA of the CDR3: TGTGCCAGCAGCCCGGACAGGTTCTCCTACGAGCAGTACTTC. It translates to CASSPDRFSYEQYF.

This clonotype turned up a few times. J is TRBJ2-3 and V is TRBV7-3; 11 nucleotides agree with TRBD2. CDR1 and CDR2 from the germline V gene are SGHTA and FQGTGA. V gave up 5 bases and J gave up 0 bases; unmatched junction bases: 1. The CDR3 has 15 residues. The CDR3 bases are TGTGCCAGCAGCCCTAGCGGGGGGAGCACAGATACGCAGTATTTT. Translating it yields CASSPSGGSTDTQYF.

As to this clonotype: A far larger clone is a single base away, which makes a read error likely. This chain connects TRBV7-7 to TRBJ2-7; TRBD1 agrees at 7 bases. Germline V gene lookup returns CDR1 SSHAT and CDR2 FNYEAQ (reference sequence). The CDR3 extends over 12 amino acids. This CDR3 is CASSLEGGKQYF. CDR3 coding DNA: TGTGCTAGCAGCTTAGAAGGGGGCAAGCAGTACTTC. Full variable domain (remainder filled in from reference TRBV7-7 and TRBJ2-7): GAGVSQSPRYKVTKRGQDVTLRCDPISSHATLYWYQQALGQGPEFLTYFNYEAQPDKSGLPSDRFSAERPEGSISTLTIQRTEQRDSAMYRCASSLEGGKQYFGPGTRLTVT.

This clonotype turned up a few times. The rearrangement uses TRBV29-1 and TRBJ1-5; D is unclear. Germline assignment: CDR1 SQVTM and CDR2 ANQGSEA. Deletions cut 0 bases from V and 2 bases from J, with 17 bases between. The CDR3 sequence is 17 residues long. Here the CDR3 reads CSVEEDDGIAGNQPQHF. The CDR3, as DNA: TGCAGCGTTGAAGAGGATGACGGAATAGCGGGCAATCAGCCCCAGCATTTT.